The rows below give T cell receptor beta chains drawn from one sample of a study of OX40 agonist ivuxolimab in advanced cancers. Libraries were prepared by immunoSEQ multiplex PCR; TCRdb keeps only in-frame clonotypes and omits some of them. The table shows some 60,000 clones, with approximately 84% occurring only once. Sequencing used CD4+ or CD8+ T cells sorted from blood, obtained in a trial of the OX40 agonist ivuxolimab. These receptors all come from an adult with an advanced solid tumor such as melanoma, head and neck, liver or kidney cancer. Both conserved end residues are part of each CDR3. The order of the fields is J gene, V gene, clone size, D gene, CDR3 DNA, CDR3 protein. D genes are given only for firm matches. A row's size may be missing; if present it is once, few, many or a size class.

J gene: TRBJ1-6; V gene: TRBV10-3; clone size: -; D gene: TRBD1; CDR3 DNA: TGTGCCATCAGCCGGGACAGGGGTAATTCACCCCTCCACTTT; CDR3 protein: CAISRDRGNSPLHF
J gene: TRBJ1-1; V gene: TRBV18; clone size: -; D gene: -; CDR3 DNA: TGTGCCAGCTCATCCGACAGCATGAACACTGAAGCTTTCTTT; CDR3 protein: CASSSDSMNTEAFF
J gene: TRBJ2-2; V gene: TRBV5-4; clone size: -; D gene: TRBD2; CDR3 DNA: TGTGCCAGCAGTTCCCGACTAGCGGGGATTAACACCGGGGAGCTGTTTTTT; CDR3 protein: CASSSRLAGINTGELFF
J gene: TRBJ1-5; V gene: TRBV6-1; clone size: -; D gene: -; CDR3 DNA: TGTGCCAGCAGTGAATATTACAACTCAGGCAATCAGCCCCAGCATTTT; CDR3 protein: CASSEYYNSGNQPQHF
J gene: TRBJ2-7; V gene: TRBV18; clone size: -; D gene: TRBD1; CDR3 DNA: TGTGCCAGCTCAGGCCGGGACAGGGGCGCCTACGAGCAGTACTTC; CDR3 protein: CASSGRDRGAYEQYF
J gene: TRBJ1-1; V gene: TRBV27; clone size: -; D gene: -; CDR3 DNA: TGTGCCAGCCCCAGGGGACCCCCGAGGACTGAAGCTTTCTTT; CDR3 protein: CASPRGPPRTEAFF
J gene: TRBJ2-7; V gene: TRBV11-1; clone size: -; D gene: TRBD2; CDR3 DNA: TGTGCCAGCAGCTCCGGACTAGCGGGGGGTTACTCCTACGAGCAGTACTTC; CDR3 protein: CASSSGLAGGYSYEQYF
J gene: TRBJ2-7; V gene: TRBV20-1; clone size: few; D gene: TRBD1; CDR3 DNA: TGCAGTGGGGCAGGGGGACACGAGCAGTACTTC; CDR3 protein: CSGAGGHEQYF
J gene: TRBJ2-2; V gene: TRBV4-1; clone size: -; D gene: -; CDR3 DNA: TGCGCCAGCAGGGAGGGTCAGGGATCCCCCGGGGAGCTGTTTTTT; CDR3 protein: CASREGQGSPGELFF
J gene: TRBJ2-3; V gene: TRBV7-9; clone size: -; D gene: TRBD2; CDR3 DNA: TGTGCCAGCACTACGACTAGCGGGAGTTCAGATACGCAGTATTTT; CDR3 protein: CASTTTSGSSDTQYF
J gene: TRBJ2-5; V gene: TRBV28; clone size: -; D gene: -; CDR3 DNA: TGTGCCAGCAGACCGACCCTGACTACGTACCAAGAGACCCAGTACTTC; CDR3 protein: CASRPTLTTYQETQYF
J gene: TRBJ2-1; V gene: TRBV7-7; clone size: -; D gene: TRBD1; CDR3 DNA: TGTGCTAGCAGCCTACAGGGGGATGAGCAGTTCTTC; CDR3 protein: CASSLQGDEQFF
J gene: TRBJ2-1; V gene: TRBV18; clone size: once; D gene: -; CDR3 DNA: TGTGCCAGCTCACCCATGGGTGGAGAGCAGTTCTTC; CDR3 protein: CASSPMGGEQFF
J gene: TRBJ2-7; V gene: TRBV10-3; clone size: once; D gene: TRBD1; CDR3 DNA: TGTGCCATCAGTGAGTGGACAGGGAACTCCTACGAGCAGTACTTC; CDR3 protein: CAISEWTGNSYEQYF
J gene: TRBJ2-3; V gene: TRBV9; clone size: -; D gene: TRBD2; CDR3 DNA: TGTGCCAGCAGCGTACAAGCGGGGCGTGGAGATACGCAGTATTTT; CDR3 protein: CASSVQAGRGDTQYF
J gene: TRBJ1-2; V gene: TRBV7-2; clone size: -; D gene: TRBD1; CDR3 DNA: TGTGCCAGCAGCCCGGACAGGATCTATGGCTACACCTTC; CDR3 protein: CASSPDRIYGYTF
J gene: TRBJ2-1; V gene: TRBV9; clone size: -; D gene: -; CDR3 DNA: TGTGCCAGCAGCGTCGGGTCCTACAATGAGCAGTTCTTC; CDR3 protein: CASSVGSYNEQFF
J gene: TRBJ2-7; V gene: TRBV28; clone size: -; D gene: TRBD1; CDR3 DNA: TGTGCCAGCACCATCGATCAGGGGGCCTACGAGCAGTACTTC; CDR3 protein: CASTIDQGAYEQYF
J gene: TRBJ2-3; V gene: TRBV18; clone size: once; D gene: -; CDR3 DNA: TGTGCCAGCTCACCCGGAAAGACTGGTCTTAATGCGGCGGCGCAGTATTTT; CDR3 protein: CASSPGKTGLNAAAQYF
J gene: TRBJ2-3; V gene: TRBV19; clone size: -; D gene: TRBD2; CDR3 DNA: TGTGCCAGTAGTACTACCCCCGGGCTAGCGGGAGAAACAGATACGCAGTATTTT; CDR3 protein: CASSTTPGLAGETDTQYF
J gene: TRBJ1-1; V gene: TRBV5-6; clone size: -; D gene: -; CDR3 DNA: TGTGCCAGCAGCTTGATGAACAGGGTGGAAACTGAAGCTTTCTTT; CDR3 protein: CASSLMNRVETEAFF
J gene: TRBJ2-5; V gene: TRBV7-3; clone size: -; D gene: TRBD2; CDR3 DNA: TGTGCCAGCAGCTCTAGCGGGGGTCCCTCGAGGGGATTACAAGAGACCCAGTACTTC; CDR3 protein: CASSSSGGPSRGLQETQYF
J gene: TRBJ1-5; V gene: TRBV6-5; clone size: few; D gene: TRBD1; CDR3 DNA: TGTGCCAGCAGCAGGACAGGGGTGAGCAATCAGCCCCAGCATTTT; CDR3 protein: CASSRTGVSNQPQHF
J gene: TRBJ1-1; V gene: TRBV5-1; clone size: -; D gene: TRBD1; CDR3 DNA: TGCGCCAGCAGCTTGGTAGCAGGGGGCACTGAAGCTTTCTTT; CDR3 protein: CASSLVAGGTEAFF
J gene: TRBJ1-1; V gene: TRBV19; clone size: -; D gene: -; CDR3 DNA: TGTGCCAGTAGTATAGAGAACGGCCCGGACACTGAAGCTTTCTTT; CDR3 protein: CASSIENGPDTEAFF
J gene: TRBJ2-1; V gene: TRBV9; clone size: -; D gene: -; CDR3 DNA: TGTGCCAGCAGCGTAGATGTCAGGCTCCCCTACAATGAGCAGTTCTTC; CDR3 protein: CASSVDVRLPYNEQFF
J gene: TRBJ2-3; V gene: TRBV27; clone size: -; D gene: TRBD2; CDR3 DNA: TGTGCCAGCAGTTTTGCGCGGGGGGGCCCGACAGATACGCAGTATTTT; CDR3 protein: CASSFARGGPTDTQYF
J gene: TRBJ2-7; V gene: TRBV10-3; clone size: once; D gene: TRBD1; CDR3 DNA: TGTGCCATCAGTCCCCGGACAGGGAACGAGCAGTACTTC; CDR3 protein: CAISPRTGNEQYF
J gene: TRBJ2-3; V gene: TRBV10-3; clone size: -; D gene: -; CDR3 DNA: TGTGCCATCAGTGAGTCGGGCGGAGCTAGCACAGATACGCAGTATTTT; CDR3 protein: CAISESGGASTDTQYF
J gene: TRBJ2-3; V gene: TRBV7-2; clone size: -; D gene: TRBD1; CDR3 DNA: TGTGCCAGCAGCTTAGTGGTGGGACAGGGTTCAGATACGCAGTATTTT; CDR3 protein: CASSLVVGQGSDTQYF
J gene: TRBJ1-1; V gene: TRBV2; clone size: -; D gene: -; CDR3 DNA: TGTGCCAGCAGTGAAGCGACCGCCAGGGAGGGCACTGAAGCTTTCTTT; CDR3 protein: CASSEATAREGTEAFF
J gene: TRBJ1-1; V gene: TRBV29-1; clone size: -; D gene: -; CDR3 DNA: TGCAGCGTTGAGTTACCCTTTGGCACTGAAGCTTTCTTT; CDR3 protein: CSVELPFGTEAFF
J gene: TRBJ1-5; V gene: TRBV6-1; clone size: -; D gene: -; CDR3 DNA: TGTGCCAGCAGTGATGTCGGGGGACGCAATCAGCCCCAGCATTTT; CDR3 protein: CASSDVGGRNQPQHF
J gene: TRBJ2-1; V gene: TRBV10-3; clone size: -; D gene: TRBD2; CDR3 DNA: TGTGCCATCAGTGAGTCGACCGGGACTAACCACAATGAGCAGTTCTTC; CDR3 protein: CAISESTGTNHNEQFF
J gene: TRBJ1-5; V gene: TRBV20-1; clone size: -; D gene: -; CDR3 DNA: TGCAGTGCCCTAACCCGGGACGGCCAGCATTTT; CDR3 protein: CSALTRDGQHF
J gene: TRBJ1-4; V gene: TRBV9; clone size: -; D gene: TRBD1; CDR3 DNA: TGTGCCAGCAGCGCGGGGGACAGGGATGGGGAAAAACTGTTTTTT; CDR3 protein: CASSAGDRDGEKLFF
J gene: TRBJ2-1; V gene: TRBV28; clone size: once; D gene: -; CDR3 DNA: TGTGCCAGCAGGTTCGCTGGAGTCTCGTCGGGGGAGCAGTTCTTC; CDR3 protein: CASRFAGVSSGEQFF
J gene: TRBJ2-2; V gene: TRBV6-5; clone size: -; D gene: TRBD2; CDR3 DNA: TGTGCCAGCAGTTGGGGGGGAATCGGGGAGCTGTTTTTT; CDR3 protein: CASSWGGIGELFF
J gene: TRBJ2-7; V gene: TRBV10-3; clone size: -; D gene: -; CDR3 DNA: TGTGCCATCATCAACTTCCAAGGGCAGTACTTC; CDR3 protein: CAIINFQGQYF
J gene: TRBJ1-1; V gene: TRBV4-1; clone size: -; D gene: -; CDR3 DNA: TGCGCCAGCAGCCAAGAAGCGGTCGGGACTGAAGCTTTCTTT; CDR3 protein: CASSQEAVGTEAFF
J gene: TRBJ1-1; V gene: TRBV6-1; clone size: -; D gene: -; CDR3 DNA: TGTGCCAGCAGTGAAGACAGGGCCCTGAACACTGAAGCTTTCTTT; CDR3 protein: CASSEDRALNTEAFF
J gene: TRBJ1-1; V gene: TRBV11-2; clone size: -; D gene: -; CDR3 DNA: TGTGCCAGCAGCTTAGGAAACAGGGCCACTGAAGCTTTCTTT; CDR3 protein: CASSLGNRATEAFF
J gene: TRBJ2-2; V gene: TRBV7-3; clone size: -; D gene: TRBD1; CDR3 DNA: TGTGCCAGCAGCGCCCCGCTAGGACAGGGTGACACCGGGGAGCTGTTTTTT; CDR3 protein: CASSAPLGQGDTGELFF
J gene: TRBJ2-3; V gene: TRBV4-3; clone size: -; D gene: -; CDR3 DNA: TGCGCCAGCAGCCAAGACGCAGGGACAGATACGCAGTATTTT; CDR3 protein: CASSQDAGTDTQYF
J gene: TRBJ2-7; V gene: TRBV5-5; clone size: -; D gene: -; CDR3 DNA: TGTGCCAGCAGCTTGGCCGGTGGGGGACTGCGCGGGCTCTACGAGCAGTACTTC; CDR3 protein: CASSLAGGGLRGLYEQYF
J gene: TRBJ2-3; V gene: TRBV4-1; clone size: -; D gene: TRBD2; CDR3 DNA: TGCGCCAGCAAACAGGAGCTAGCGGGCACAGATACGCAGTATTTT; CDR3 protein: CASKQELAGTDTQYF
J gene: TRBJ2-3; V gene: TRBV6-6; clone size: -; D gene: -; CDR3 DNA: TGTGCCAGCAGTTACCCCGGCCGACCATTCTTGTATTTT; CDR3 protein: CASSYPGRPFLYF
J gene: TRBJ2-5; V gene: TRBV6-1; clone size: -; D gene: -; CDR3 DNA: TGTGCCAGCATAGCCGTAACAGCCAAAGGTATGTACTTC; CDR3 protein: CASIAVTAKGMYF
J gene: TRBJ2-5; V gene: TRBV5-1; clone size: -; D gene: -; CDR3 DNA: TGCGCCAGCAGCCTTAAACCACCACAGGGGAGGGAGACCCAGTACTTC; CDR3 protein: CASSLKPPQGRETQYF
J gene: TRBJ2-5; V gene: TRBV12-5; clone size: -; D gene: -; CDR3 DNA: TGTGCTAGTGGTAGAGGTTTACAAGAGACCCAGTACTTC; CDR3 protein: CASGRGLQETQYF
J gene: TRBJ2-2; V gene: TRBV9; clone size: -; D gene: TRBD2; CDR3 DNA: TGTGCCAGCAGCGTTAGCGGGGCCGGCACCGGGGAGCTGTTTTTT; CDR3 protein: CASSVSGAGTGELFF
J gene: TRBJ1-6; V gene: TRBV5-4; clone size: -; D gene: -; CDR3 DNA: TGTGCCAGCAGCTTAGACAGGTTCTATCCTACCCTCCACTTT; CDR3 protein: CASSLDRFYPTLHF
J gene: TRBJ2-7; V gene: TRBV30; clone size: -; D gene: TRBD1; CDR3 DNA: TGTGCCTGGAGTAAGACAGGGACCGTCTACGAGCAGTACTTC; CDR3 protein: CAWSKTGTVYEQYF
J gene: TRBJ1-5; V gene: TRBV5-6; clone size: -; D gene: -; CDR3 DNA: TGTGCCAGCAGCTTGGGACAGAGACCCAATCAGCCCCAGCATTTT; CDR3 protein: CASSLGQRPNQPQHF
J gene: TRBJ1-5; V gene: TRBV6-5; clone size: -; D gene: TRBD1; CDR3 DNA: TGTGCCAGCAGGGGACAGGAGTATCAGCCCCAGCATTTT; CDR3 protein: CASRGQEYQPQHF